A selection of T cell receptor beta chains follows, all from one sample in a study of T cell responses to AZD1222 COVID-19 vaccine. TCRdb keeps only in-frame clones here, not all; method: immunoSEQ multiplex PCR. With about 140,000 clones in the sample, the ten largest clones hold about 2.3%. The sample was peripheral blood. Every receptor here comes from an adult in good health. Both conserved end residues are part of each CDR3. D genes are given only for firm matches.

D gene	V gene	J gene	CDR3 DNA	CDR3 protein
NA	TRBV18	TRBJ2-5	TGTGCCAGCTCACCGGATCAGGGAAGACAAGAGACCCAGTACTTC	CASSPDQGRQETQYF
NA	TRBV7-2	TRBJ2-1	TGTGCCAGCAGCTTCCCTCCCGGGCGTGAGCAGTTCTTC	CASSFPPGREQFF
NA	TRBV24-1	TRBJ2-2	TGTGCCACCTCACGCGGCACCGGGGAGCTGTTTTTT	CATSRGTGELFF
TRBD2	TRBV19	TRBJ2-3	TGTGCCAGTAGTCCGCGGACTAGCGGGGGGGATGGAGATACGCAGTATTTT	CASSPRTSGGDGDTQYF
NA	TRBV28	TRBJ1-2	TGTGCCAGCAGTTTCCCCGGGGGCACGGACTATGGCTACACCTTC	CASSFPGGTDYGYTF
NA	TRBV25-1	TRBJ1-6	TGTGCCAGCTTCCCCGGGGGAGTGAATTCACCCCTCCACTTT	CASFPGGVNSPLHF
NA	TRBV5-6	TRBJ1-2	TGTGCCAGCAGCTTCCCTGGGGTCAGATCCAACTATGGCTACACCTTC	CASSFPGVRSNYGYTF
NA	TRBV18	TRBJ2-3	TGTGCCAGCTCACCCTACCACGAGGGGGGCTCAGATACGCAGTATTTT	CASSPYHEGGSDTQYF
NA	TRBV15	TRBJ1-1	TGTGCCACCAGCAGTTACGGTAAGAACACTGAAGCTTTCTTT	CATSSYGKNTEAFF
TRBD1	TRBV6-5	TRBJ1-2	TGTGCCAGCAGAGACAGGGGGCGCGGCTATGGCTACACCTTC	CASRDRGRGYGYTF
NA	TRBV19	TRBJ2-5	TGTGCCAGTAGTACCATATGGTCTAACCAAGAGACCCAGTACTTC	CASSTIWSNQETQYF
NA	TRBV11-2	TRBJ2-7	TGTGCCAGCAGCTTTTTGCAGGTCGAGCAGTACTTC	CASSFLQVEQYF
NA	TRBV10-3	TRBJ1-3	TGTGCCATCAGTGGACAGGCGATAATCTCTGGAAACACCATATATTTT	CAISGQAIISGNTIYF
NA	TRBV27	TRBJ2-7	TGTGCCAGTCACCCGGCCGGGTCCTACGAGCAGTACTTC	CASHPAGSYEQYF
TRBD1	TRBV3-1/TRBV3-2	TRBJ1-4	TGTGCCAGCAGCCAAAGACAGGGGGGATATGAAAAACTGTTTTTT	CASSQRQGGYEKLFF
TRBD1	TRBV15	TRBJ1-3	TGTGCCACCAGCACAATTCCCCTAAGGGGGCCCGGAAACACCATATATTTT	CATSTIPLRGPGNTIYF
NA	TRBV29-1	TRBJ2-3	TGCAGCGCCGAAGGAGGGGTATCCCCAGATACGCAGTATTTT	CSAEGGVSPDTQYF
TRBD1	TRBV28	TRBJ1-2	TGTGCCAGCAGTCCCCGCAGGGGGGAAGCTAACTATGGCTACACCTTC	CASSPRRGEANYGYTF
NA	TRBV9	TRBJ1-4	TGTGCCAGCAGCGTAGATCCAGAGGGGGTTGGAAAACTGTTTTTT	CASSVDPEGVGKLFF
NA	TRBV6-5	TRBJ2-1	TGTGCCAGCAGTTCCGACAGTAACAATGAGCAGTTCTTC	CASSSDSNNEQFF
TRBD1	TRBV7-2	TRBJ1-3	TGTGCCAGCAGCTTACAAATCACAGGGGCTGGAAACACCATATATTTT	CASSLQITGAGNTIYF
NA	TRBV6-1	TRBJ1-2	TGTGCCAGCAGTGAGAGGGTCTATGGCTACACCTTC	CASSERVYGYTF
NA	TRBV18	TRBJ2-5	TGTGCCAGCTCACCGGGGTTAGCGGAGACCCAGTACTTC	CASSPGLAETQYF
NA	TRBV6-6	TRBJ2-7	TGTGCCAGCAGCCATGGCGGGACAGTTACACCCTACGAGCAGTACTTC	CASSHGGTVTPYEQYF
TRBD2	TRBV19	TRBJ2-2	TGTGCCAGTAGTGTCAGGGAGCGGGGCGGGGAGCTGTTTTTT	CASSVRERGGELFF
TRBD2	TRBV7-3	TRBJ2-1	TGTGCCAGCAGCCCTTATAGCGGGAGCGATGAGCAGTTCTTC	CASSPYSGSDEQFF
NA	TRBV5-6	TRBJ1-1	TGTGCCAGCAGCCCATTAGCGGGGGAAAGACCTGAAGCTTTCTTT	CASSPLAGERPEAFF
NA	TRBV5-6	TRBJ1-1	TGTGCCAGCAGACCAGGACCCGGACACACTGAAGCTTTCTTT	CASRPGPGHTEAFF
NA	TRBV7-2	TRBJ1-6	TGTGCCAGCAGCCCCAGAGCCGGGACGGCAAGCTCACCCCTCCACTTT	CASSPRAGTASSPLHF
NA	TRBV6-2/TRBV6-3	TRBJ1-1	TGTGCCAGTAGACCTGACTTGCTCACTGAAGCTTTCTTT	CASRPDLLTEAFF
NA	TRBV5-1	TRBJ1-2	TGCGCCAGCAGCTTGGTGGGCAGGTCCTATGGCTACACCTTC	CASSLVGRSYGYTF
NA	TRBV18	TRBJ1-2	TGTGCCAGCTCACCAAACCCACAGGTTAACTATGGCTACACCTTC	CASSPNPQVNYGYTF
TRBD2	TRBV7-9	TRBJ2-1	TGTGCCAGCAGCCACCTAGCGGGGGGCGGGGATGAGCAGTTCTTC	CASSHLAGGGDEQFF
NA	TRBV3-1/TRBV3-2	TRBJ1-4	TGTGCCAGCAGCCGGCTGATTGACCCTGAGGATGGAAAACTGTTTTTT	CASSRLIDPEDGKLFF
TRBD1	TRBV2	TRBJ1-1	TGTGCCAGCACCAGGGAGGGGGCCTCGAACACTGAAGCTTTCTTT	CASTREGASNTEAFF
NA	TRBV6-1	TRBJ2-7	TGTGCCAGCAGTGAAGGGGCAGGGCCCGCCTACGAGCAGTACTTC	CASSEGAGPAYEQYF
NA	TRBV6-2/TRBV6-3	TRBJ1-1	TGTGCCAGCAGTTTCGACCCCACTGAAGCTTTCTTT	CASSFDPTEAFF
TRBD1	TRBV5-4	TRBJ1-2	TGTGCCAGCAGCTTGCAGGGGGCTAACTATGGCTACACCTTC	CASSLQGANYGYTF
TRBD1	TRBV2	TRBJ2-1	TGTGCCAGCAGTTGGGACAGAGGAGGCTACAATGAGCAGTTCTTC	CASSWDRGGYNEQFF
NA	TRBV1	TRBJ1-2	TGCACCAGCAGCCAAGTTTCATCTGGACTGAATAACTATGGCTACACCTTC	CTSSQVSSGLNNYGYTF
NA	TRBV27	TRBJ2-5	TGTGCCAGCAGTCCGGAGTTCGATCAAGAGACCCAGTACTTC	CASSPEFDQETQYF
NA	TRBV6-1	TRBJ1-6	TGTGCCAGCAGTGAAGCGCCAGGGACTAATTCACCCCTCCACTTT	CASSEAPGTNSPLHF
NA	TRBV30	TRBJ2-7	TGTGCCTGGAGTGTACAGGCGAACGAGCAGTACTTC	CAWSVQANEQYF
NA	TRBV14	TRBJ1-2	TGTGCCAGCAGCCAAGACAGAATTGCAGACAACTATGGCTACACCTTC	CASSQDRIADNYGYTF
TRBD2	TRBV13	TRBJ2-3	TGTGCCAGCTACCGACTAGCGGTGCTTGGGGTCACAGATACGCAGTATTTT	CASYRLAVLGVTDTQYF
TRBD1	TRBV3-1/TRBV3-2	TRBJ1-2	TGTGCCAGCAGCCAAGACTGGACAGGGAGGGGTAACTATGGCTACACCTTC	CASSQDWTGRGNYGYTF
NA	TRBV19	TRBJ2-6	TGTGCCAGTAGTATCCTCATTGGAGGGGCCAACGTCCTGACTTTC	CASSILIGGANVLTF
TRBD2	TRBV3-1/TRBV3-2	TRBJ2-5	TGTGCCAGCAGCCAAGATTCAGCGGGGGGTAGTGAGACCCAGTACTTC	CASSQDSAGGSETQYF
NA	TRBV13	TRBJ1-2	TGTGCCAGCAGCCTCGGGGGGGTTAGTGGCTACACCTTC	CASSLGGVSGYTF
NA	TRBV7-3	TRBJ1-3	TGTGCCAGCAGCTTATCCCCCCCCGACAGGATCTCTGGAAACACCATATATTTT	CASSLSPPDRISGNTIYF
TRBD2	TRBV29-1	TRBJ2-3	TGCAGCGTGCTAGCGGGGGGGCGCGCAGATACGCAGTATTTT	CSVLAGGRADTQYF
TRBD1	TRBV6-5	TRBJ1-1	TGTGCCAGCAGGACGGGGACAGCCCGATTTGAAGCTTTCTTT	CASRTGTARFEAFF